This T cell receptor (beta chain) was profiled in a study of blood T cell repertoires in COVID-19 (dated by TCRdb to the early 2020s). Study-level background: Samples from collaborators originated in the United States, Italy and Spain and spanned both the acute and convalescent phases of COVID-19. The material from the prospective study consisted of cDNA or gDNA derived from T cells, B-cell-depleted T cells, or PBMCs. Deeply sampled blood TCRbeta repertoires from subjects exposed to, actively infected with, or recovered from COVID-19 were included in the dataset. A freely available public database, intended as a resource for researchers studying the immune response to SARS-CoV-2, is where the repertoires were released. The samples were drawn from the first 160 participants of the ongoing ImmuneRACE study and from 1,254 subjects provided by 6 global collaborators. Sample metadata almost always included a de-identified subject ID, COVID-19 status, age in years and sex. Where available, HLA class I and class II types were taken from metadata supplied by the sample provider and were not determined by assay-based typing. Paper-wide results and their limitations: The quantity of clinical and demographic metadata differed by source and by participant and was supplied without curation.

The immunoSEQ Assay, a bias-controlled multiplex PCR, was used to amplify TCRbeta CDR3 regions from genomic DNA. The authors' analysis ran thus. The number of nucleated cells in each sample was estimated from the amplification of reference gene primers within the assay. Sequence reads were collapsed and filtered to measure the absolute abundance of every unique TCRbeta CDR3 rearrangement. For each sample, productive Simpson clonality was calculated as the square root of Simpson's diversity index across productive rearrangements. What TCRdb holds here is the immuneACCESS table cut down to in-frame rearrangements. Part of the clones is not present; checked against another copy, under half of the missing clones reflect an unresolved V gene, and the others are unexplained. V and J calls and clone size follow that table, whereas D and trimming were derived from the DNA. Within this sample are about 120,000 clones, with roughly 89% of them counted one time only. Under 5% of the sample belongs to the ten largest clones.

From a lookup of the germline V gene (reference sequence), CDR1 and CDR2 are SGHNT and YYREEE. V trim: 4 bases; J trim: 6 bases; unmatched bases: 7. There are 15 amino acids in the CDR3, from cysteine to phenylalanine inclusive. The kept DNA is CDR3 alone, 45 bases in frame from the first base. Enrolling through a virtual design, the prospective study's participants ranged in age from roughly 18 to 100 years and lived across some 23 United States geographic areas. To assign participants to cohorts, the prospective study relied on clinical history that participants themselves reported in a screening survey and a study questionnaire. Recovered participants in ImmuneRACE Cohort 3 were defined by two consecutive negative NP/OP PCR tests, clearance by a healthcare professional, or resolution of symptoms. In the prospective study, whole blood, serum and a nasopharyngeal or oropharyngeal swab were collected from each participant by mobile phlebotomists. Participants in the prospective study had the option to provide additional blood draws and questionnaires over a roughly 2-month period. Prospective study blood samples were shipped either frozen or at room temperature before DNA extraction.

Comments on this clone: Which antigen it targets is not known. No quality values exist for individual bases; no much larger clone is one base distant.

The sequenced sample consisted of PBMCs or T cells enriched from blood (not recorded which). The chain is made from TRBV5-4 and TRBJ1-1; 12 central nucleotides agree with TRBD1. The receptor comes from a woman in her twenties or thirties who had recovered from COVID-19. The sequence in DNA is TGTGCCAGCAGCAAACCGGGACAGGGGGCTGCTGAAGCTTTCTTT. Its protein reads: CASSKPGQGAAEAFF.